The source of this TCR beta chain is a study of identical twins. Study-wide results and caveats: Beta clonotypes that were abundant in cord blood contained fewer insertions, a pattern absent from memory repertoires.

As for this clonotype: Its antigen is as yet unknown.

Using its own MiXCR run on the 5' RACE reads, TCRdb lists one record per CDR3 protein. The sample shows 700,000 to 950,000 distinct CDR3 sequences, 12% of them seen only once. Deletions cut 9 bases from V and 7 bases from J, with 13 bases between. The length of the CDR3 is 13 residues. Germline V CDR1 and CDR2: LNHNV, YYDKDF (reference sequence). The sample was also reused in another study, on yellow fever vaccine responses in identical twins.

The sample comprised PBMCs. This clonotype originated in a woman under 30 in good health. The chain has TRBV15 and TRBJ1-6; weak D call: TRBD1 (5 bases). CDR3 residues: CATSRGTNSPLHF. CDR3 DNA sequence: TGTGCCACAAGTAGGGGTACGAATTCACCCCTCCACTTT. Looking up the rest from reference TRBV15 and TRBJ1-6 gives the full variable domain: DAMVIQNPRYQVTQFGKPVTLSCSQTLNHNVMYWYQQKSSQAPKLLFHYYDKDFNNEADTPDNFQSRRPNTSFCFLDIRSPGLGDTAMYLCATSRGTNSPLHFGNGTRLTVT.